These T cell receptor beta chains were read from a single sample in a study of blood T cell repertoires in COVID-19. Profiled with immunoSEQ multiplex PCR; TCRdb holds only in-frame clones, not every one. The sample shows about 180,000 clones, 85% of them seen only once. The sequenced material came from peripheral blood. The receptors were sampled from an older person with COVID-19, enrolled during active disease. Each CDR3 is given with its conserved first and last residue. Fields, in order: D gene, V gene, J gene, clone size, CDR3 length, CDR3 protein, CDR3 DNA. D genes are given only for firm matches. Size values are once, few and many counts, or a class for expanded clones, and some rows have none.

D: -
V: TRBV9
J: TRBJ2-1
size: -
length: 16
CDR3: CASSVGFMPEYNEQFF
DNA: TGTGCCAGCAGCGTAGGGTTTATGCCGGAGTACAATGAGCAGTTCTTC

D: TRBD2
V: TRBV9
J: TRBJ2-2
size: -
length: 15
CDR3: CASSVVSSGVGELFF
DNA: TGTGCCAGCAGCGTAGTTTCTAGCGGGGTCGGGGAGCTGTTTTTT

D: TRBD2
V: TRBV11-3
J: TRBJ2-1
size: -
length: 15
CDR3: CASSFGGRLNNEQFF
DNA: TGTGCCAGCAGCTTCGGCGGGAGGTTAAACAATGAGCAGTTCTTC

D: -
V: TRBV28
J: TRBJ1-2
size: -
length: 15
CDR3: CASSIPPGSGYGYTF
DNA: TGTGCCAGCAGCATACCACCAGGGTCAGGATATGGCTACACCTTC

D: TRBD1
V: TRBV28
J: TRBJ1-3
size: -
length: 14
CDR3: CASTRQGAGNTIYF
DNA: TGTGCCAGCACCCGACAGGGAGCTGGAAACACCATATATTTT

D: TRBD1
V: TRBV9
J: TRBJ2-5
size: -
length: 14
CDR3: CASSDRGRGETQYF
DNA: TGTGCCAGCAGCGACAGGGGGCGCGGGGAGACCCAGTACTTC

D: TRBD1
V: TRBV4-1
J: TRBJ2-7
size: -
length: 14
CDR3: CASSYDRALREQYF
DNA: TGCGCCAGCAGCTACGACAGGGCCTTACGGGAGCAGTACTTC

D: -
V: TRBV27
J: TRBJ2-4
size: -
length: 16
CDR3: CASSLAPAGAKNIQYF
DNA: TGTGCCAGCAGTTTAGCTCCCGCCGGGGCCAAAAACATTCAGTACTTC

D: -
V: TRBV13
J: TRBJ2-2
size: once
length: 16
CDR3: CASSLGVDRPTGELFF
DNA: TGTGCCAGCAGCTTAGGGGTCGACAGACCAACCGGGGAGCTGTTTTTT

D: -
V: TRBV29-1
J: TRBJ2-7
size: -
length: 14
CDR3: CSVVGPWGSGEQYF
DNA: TGCAGCGTTGTAGGCCCTTGGGGTTCGGGGGAGCAGTACTTC

D: -
V: TRBV4-1
J: TRBJ2-2
size: -
length: 16
CDR3: CASSQGATFLTGELFF
DNA: TGCGCCAGCAGCCAAGGCGCTACGTTTTTGACCGGGGAGCTGTTTTTT

D: TRBD2
V: TRBV5-1
J: TRBJ2-7
size: once
length: 16
CDR3: CASSTSLAGGPYEQYF
DNA: TGCGCCAGCAGCACCTCACTAGCGGGAGGGCCCTACGAGCAGTACTTC

D: -
V: TRBV7-2
J: TRBJ2-4
size: -
length: 18
CDR3: CASSLYSPSLRAKNIQYF
DNA: TGTGCCAGCAGCTTATATTCGCCGAGCCTCCGAGCCAAAAACATTCAGTACTTC

D: -
V: TRBV27
J: TRBJ1-2
size: -
length: 12
CDR3: CASSSQGRGYTF
DNA: TGTGCCAGCAGTTCTCAGGGGCGAGGCTACACCTTC

D: -
V: TRBV5-6
J: TRBJ1-6
size: few
length: 16
CDR3: CASSVVTGSYNSPLHF
DNA: TGTGCCAGCAGCGTAGTTACAGGGTCCTATAATTCACCCCTCCACTTT

D: -
V: TRBV27
J: TRBJ1-6
size: -
length: 12
CDR3: CASSRNNSPLHF
DNA: TGTGCCAGCTCGCGAAATAATTCACCCCTCCACTTT

D: TRBD1
V: TRBV5-6
J: TRBJ2-7
size: -
length: 14
CDR3: CASSRRGPSYEQYF
DNA: TGTGCCAGCAGCAGAAGGGGGCCTTCCTACGAGCAGTACTTC

D: -
V: TRBV9
J: TRBJ1-6
size: -
length: 17
CDR3: CASSPRGGRSYNSPLHF
DNA: TGTGCCAGCAGCCCGAGGGGGGGCAGGTCCTATAATTCACCCCTCCACTTT

D: -
V: TRBV27
J: TRBJ1-5
size: -
length: 16
CDR3: CASSPLAGQSNQPQHF
DNA: TGTGCCAGCAGCCCTTTGGCCGGACAGAGCAATCAGCCCCAGCATTTT

D: TRBD2
V: TRBV4-3
J: TRBJ2-7
size: few
length: 16
CDR3: CASSQASSGKSYEQYF
DNA: TGCGCCAGCAGCCAAGCCTCTAGCGGCAAGTCGTACGAGCAGTACTTC

D: -
V: TRBV2
J: TRBJ2-7
size: -
length: 15
CDR3: CASSEVRETTYEQYF
DNA: TGTGCCAGCAGTGAGGTCAGAGAGACTACCTACGAGCAGTACTTC

D: -
V: TRBV7-9
J: TRBJ1-3
size: -
length: 14
CDR3: CASSTTGAGNTIYF
DNA: TGTGCCAGCAGCACGACGGGTGCTGGAAACACCATATATTTT

D: -
V: TRBV28
J: TRBJ1-4
size: -
length: 16
CDR3: CASSLPSGATNEKLFF
DNA: TGTGCCAGCAGTTTACCATCGGGAGCAACTAATGAAAAACTGTTTTTT

D: TRBD1
V: TRBV18
J: TRBJ2-3
size: once
length: 13
CDR3: CASSPRTGDTQYF
DNA: TGTGCCAGCTCACCAAGGACAGGCGATACGCAGTATTTT

D: -
V: TRBV7-2
J: TRBJ2-7
size: -
length: 14
CDR3: CASSLVQGSDEQYF
DNA: TGTGCCAGCAGCTTAGTGCAGGGGTCGGACGAGCAGTACTTC

D: -
V: TRBV30
J: TRBJ1-2
size: -
length: 15
CDR3: CAWRRASSFGNGYTF
DNA: TGTGCCTGGAGGCGGGCATCCTCTTTCGGAAATGGCTACACCTTC

D: TRBD1
V: TRBV3-1/TRBV3-2
J: TRBJ1-2
size: -
length: 13
CDR3: CASSPGQGSGYTF
DNA: TGTGCCAGCAGCCCCGGACAGGGCAGTGGCTACACCTTC

D: -
V: TRBV6-6
J: TRBJ2-3
size: -
length: 13
CDR3: CASRIGATDTQYF
DNA: TGTGCCAGCCGCATTGGGGCCACAGATACGCAGTATTTT

D: -
V: TRBV29-1
J: TRBJ1-1
size: -
length: 13
CDR3: CSYVPGVNTEAFF
DNA: TGCAGCTACGTTCCGGGGGTGAACACTGAAGCTTTCTTT

D: -
V: TRBV5-4
J: TRBJ2-5
size: -
length: 16
CDR3: CASSPTPGQVQETQYF
DNA: TGTGCCAGCAGCCCAACCCCCGGACAAGTCCAAGAGACCCAGTACTTC

D: -
V: TRBV30
J: TRBJ1-3
size: once
length: 17
CDR3: CALLPGGMSVSGNTIYF
DNA: TGTGCCTTATTACCGGGGGGAATGTCTGTGTCTGGAAACACCATATATTTT

D: TRBD1
V: TRBV7-2
J: TRBJ1-2
size: -
length: 15
CDR3: CASSDLRDRGNGYTF
DNA: TGTGCCAGCAGCGACCTCCGGGACAGGGGGAATGGCTACACCTTC

D: -
V: TRBV28
J: TRBJ1-5
size: -
length: 13
CDR3: CASSFEGYQPQHF
DNA: TGTGCCAGCAGTTTTGAGGGATACCAGCCCCAGCATTTT

D: -
V: TRBV28
J: TRBJ1-3
size: once
length: 24
CDR3: CASSSTDLDKRVGRPGGSGNTIYF
DNA: TGTGCCAGCAGTTCGACCGACCTCGACAAAAGGGTCGGGCGGCCGGGGGGATCAGGAAACACCATATATTTT

D: -
V: TRBV19
J: TRBJ2-5
size: once
length: 16
CDR3: CARTRPVDFMQETQYF
DNA: TGTGCCAGGACGCGACCGGTAGACTTTATGCAAGAGACCCAGTACTTC

D: TRBD2
V: TRBV4-1
J: TRBJ2-7
size: few
length: 13
CDR3: CASSPGLADEQYF
DNA: TGCGCCAGCAGCCCGGGACTAGCGGACGAGCAGTACTTC

D: TRBD1
V: TRBV27
J: TRBJ1-5
size: -
length: 17
CDR3: CASSRGTGQGAFQPQHF
DNA: TGTGCCAGCAGTCGCGGGACAGGTCAGGGGGCATTTCAGCCCCAGCATTTT

D: -
V: TRBV21-1
J: TRBJ1-1
size: -
length: 11
CDR3: CASRVLGRPFF
DNA: TGTGCCAGCAGAGTTTTGGGGAGACCTTTCTTT